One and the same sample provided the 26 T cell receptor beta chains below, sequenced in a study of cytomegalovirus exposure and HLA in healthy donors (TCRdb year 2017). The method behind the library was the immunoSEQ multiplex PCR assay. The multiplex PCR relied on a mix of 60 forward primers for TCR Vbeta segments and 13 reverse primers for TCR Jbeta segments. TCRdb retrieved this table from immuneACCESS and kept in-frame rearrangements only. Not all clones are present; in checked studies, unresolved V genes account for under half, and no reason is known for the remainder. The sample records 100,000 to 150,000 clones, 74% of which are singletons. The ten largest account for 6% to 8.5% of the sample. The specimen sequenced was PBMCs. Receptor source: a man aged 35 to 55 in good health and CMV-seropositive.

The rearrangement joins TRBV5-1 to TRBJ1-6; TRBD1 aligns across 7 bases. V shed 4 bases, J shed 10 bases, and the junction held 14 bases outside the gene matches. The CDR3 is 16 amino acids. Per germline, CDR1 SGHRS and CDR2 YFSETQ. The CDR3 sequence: CASSHVEAGGYSPLHF. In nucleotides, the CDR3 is TGCGCCAGCAGCCACGTCGAGGCAGGGGGATACTCACCCCTCCACTTT.

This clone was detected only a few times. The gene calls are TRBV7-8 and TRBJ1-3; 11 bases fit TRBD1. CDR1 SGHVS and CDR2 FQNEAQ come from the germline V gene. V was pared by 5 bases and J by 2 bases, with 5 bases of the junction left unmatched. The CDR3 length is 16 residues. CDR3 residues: CASSHPGQGAGNTIYF. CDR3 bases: TGTGCCAGCAGCCACCCGGGACAGGGGGCTGGAAACACCATATATTTT.

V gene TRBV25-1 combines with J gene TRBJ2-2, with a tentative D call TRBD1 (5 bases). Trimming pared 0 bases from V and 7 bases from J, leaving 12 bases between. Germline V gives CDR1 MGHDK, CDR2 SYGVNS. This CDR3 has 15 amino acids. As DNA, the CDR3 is TGTGCCAGCAGTGAATATAAGGGGTTCAGCGGGGAGCTGTTTTTT. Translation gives CASSEYKGFSGELFF.

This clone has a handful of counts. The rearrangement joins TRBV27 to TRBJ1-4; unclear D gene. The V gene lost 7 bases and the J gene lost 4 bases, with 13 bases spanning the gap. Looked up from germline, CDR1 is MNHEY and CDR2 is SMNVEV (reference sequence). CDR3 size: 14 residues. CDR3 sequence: CASTRVPLNEKLFF. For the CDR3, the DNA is TGTGCCAGCACTCGAGTCCCGCTTAATGAAAAACTGTTTTTT.

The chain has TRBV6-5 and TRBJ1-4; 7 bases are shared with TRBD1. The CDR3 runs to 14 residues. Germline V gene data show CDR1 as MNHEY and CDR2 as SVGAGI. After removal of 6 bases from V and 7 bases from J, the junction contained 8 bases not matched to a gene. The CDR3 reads CASSGGGAVEKLFF. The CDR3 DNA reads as TGTGCCAGCAGCGGAGGGGGCGCAGTTGAAAAACTGTTTTTT.

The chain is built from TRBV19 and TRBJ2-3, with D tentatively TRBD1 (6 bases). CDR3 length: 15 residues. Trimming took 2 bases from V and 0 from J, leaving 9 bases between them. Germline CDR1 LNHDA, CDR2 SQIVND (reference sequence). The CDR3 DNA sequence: TGTGCCAGTAGTATAACGACAGGTAGCACAGATACGCAGTATTTT. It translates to CASSITTGSTDTQYF.

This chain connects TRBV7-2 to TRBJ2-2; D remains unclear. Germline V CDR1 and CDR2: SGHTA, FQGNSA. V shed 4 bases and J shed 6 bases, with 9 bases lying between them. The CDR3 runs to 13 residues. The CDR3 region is CASSSQRSGELFF. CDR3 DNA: TGTGCCAGCAGCTCCCAGCGTTCCGGGGAGCTGTTTTTT.

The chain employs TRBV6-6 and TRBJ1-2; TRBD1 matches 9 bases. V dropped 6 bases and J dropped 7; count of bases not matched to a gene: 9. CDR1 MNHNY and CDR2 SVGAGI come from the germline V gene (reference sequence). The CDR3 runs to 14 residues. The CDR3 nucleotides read TGTGCCAGCAGCCAAGGCGGGACAGGGACTGGCTACACCTTC. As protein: CASSQGGTGTGYTF.

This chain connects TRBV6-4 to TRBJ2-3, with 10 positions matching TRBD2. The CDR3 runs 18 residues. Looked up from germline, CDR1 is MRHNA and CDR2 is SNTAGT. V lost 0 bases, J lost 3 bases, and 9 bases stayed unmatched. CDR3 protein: CASSDSEASGSITDTQYF. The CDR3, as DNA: TGTGCCAGCAGTGACTCTGAGGCTAGCGGGAGTATAACAGATACGCAGTATTTT.

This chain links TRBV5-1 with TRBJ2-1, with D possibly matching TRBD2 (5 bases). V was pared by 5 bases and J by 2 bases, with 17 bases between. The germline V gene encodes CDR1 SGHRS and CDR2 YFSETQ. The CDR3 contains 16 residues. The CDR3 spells CASSLVIGDPYNEQFF. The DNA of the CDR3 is TGCGCCAGCAGTCTCGTCATCGGGGATCCCTACAATGAGCAGTTCTTC.

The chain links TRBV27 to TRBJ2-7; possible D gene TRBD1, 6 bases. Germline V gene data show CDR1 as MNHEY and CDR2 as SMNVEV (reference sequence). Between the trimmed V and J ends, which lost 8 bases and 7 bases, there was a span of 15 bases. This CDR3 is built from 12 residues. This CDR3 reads CASFGWGREQYF. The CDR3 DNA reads TGTGCCAGCTTCGGGTGGGGGCGGGAGCAGTACTTC.

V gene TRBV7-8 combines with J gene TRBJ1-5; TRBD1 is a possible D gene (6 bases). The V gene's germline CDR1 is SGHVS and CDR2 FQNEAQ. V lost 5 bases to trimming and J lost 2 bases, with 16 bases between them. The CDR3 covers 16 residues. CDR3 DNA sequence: TGTGCCAGCAGCCGATTAGGACAGAGGGGCAATCAGCCCCAGCATTTT. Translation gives CASSRLGQRGNQPQHF.

The CDR3: CASSLSNNQPQHF. In nucleotides, the CDR3 is TGTGCCAGCAGCTTGTCTAACAATCAGCCCCAGCATTTT. The rearrangement links TRBV7-8 to TRBJ1-5; D remains ambiguous. The germline V gene encodes CDR1 SGHVS and CDR2 FQNEAQ. Trimming shortened V by 3 bases and J by 3 bases, and 6 bases separated the two germline ends. The length of the CDR3 is 13 residues.

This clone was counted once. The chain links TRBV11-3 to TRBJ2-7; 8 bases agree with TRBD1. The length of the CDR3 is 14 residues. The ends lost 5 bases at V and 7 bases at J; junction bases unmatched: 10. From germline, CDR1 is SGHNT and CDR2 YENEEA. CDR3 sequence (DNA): TGTGCCAGCAGCCTACGACAGGGGTTGGGTGAGCAGTACTTC. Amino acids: CASSLRQGLGEQYF. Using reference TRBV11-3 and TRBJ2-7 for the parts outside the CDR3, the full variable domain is EAGVVQSPRYKIIEKKQPVAFWCNPISGHNTLYWYLQNLGQGPELLIRYENEEAVDDSQLPKDRFSAERLKGVDSTLKIQPAELGDSAVYLCASSLRQGLGEQYFGPGTRLTVT.

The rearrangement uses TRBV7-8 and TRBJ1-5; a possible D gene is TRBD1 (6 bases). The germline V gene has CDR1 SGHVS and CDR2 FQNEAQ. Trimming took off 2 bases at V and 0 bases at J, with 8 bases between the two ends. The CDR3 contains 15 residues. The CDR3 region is CASSLRQDSNQPQHF. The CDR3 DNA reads TGTGCCAGCAGCTTACGACAGGATAGCAATCAGCCCCAGCATTTT. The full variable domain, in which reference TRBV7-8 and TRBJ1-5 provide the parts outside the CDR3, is GAGVSQSPRYKVAKRGQDVALRCDPISGHVSLFWYQQALGQGPEFLTYFQNEAQLDKSGLPSDRFFAERPEGSVSTLKIQRTQQEDSAVYLCASSLRQDSNQPQHFGDGTRLSIL.

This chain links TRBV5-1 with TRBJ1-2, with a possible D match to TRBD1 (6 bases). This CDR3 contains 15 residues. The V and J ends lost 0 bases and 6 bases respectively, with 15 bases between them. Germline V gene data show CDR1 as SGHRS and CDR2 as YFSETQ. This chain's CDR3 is CASSLEGQSRDGYTF. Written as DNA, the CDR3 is TGCGCCAGCAGCTTGGAAGGACAGTCCAGGGATGGCTACACCTTC.

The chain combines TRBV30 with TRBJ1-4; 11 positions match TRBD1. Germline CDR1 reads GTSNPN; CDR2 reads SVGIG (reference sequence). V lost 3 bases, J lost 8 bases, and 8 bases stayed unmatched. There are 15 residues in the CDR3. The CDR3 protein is CAWSVRDRGNEKLFF. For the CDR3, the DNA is TGTGCCTGGAGCGTACGGGACAGGGGGAACGAAAAACTGTTTTTT.

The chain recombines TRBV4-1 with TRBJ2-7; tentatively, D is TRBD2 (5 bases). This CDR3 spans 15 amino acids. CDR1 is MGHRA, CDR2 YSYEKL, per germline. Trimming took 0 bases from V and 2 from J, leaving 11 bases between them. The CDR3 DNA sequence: TGCGCCAGCAGCCAAGATGGGGTGAGGGCCTACGAGCAGTACTTC. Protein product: CASSQDGVRAYEQYF.

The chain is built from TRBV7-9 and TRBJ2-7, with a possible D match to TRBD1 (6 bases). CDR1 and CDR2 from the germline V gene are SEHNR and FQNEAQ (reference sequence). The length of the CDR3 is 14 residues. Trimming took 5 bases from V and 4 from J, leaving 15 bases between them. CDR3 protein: CASSQQQGPYEQYF. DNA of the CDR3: TGTGCCAGCAGCCAGCAACAGGGTCCGTACGAGCAGTACTTC.

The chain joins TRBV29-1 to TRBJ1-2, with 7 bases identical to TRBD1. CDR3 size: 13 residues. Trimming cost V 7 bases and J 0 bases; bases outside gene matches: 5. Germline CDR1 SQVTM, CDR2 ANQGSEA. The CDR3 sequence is CSARQGPNYGYTF. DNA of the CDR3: TGCAGCGCTAGACAGGGCCCTAACTATGGCTACACCTTC.

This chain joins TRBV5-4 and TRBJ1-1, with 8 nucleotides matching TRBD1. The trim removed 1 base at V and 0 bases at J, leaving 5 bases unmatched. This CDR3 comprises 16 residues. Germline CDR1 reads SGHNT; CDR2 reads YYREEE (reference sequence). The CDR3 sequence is CASSLPRQGLNTEAFF. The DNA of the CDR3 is TGTGCCAGCAGCTTGCCCCGACAGGGGTTGAACACTGAAGCTTTCTTT.

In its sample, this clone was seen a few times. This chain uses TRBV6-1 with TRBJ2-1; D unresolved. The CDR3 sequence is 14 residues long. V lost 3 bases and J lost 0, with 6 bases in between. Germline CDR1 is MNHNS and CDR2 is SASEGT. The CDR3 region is CASSEAVSYNEQFF. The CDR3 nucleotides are TGTGCCAGCAGTGAGGCGGTCTCCTACAATGAGCAGTTCTTC.

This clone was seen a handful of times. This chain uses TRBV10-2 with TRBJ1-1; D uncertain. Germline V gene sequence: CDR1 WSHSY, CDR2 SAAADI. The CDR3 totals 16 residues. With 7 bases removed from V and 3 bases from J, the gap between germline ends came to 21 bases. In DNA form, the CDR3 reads TGCGCCAGCACCGAGCCCGAGGTTGGCGGGGACACTGAAGCTTTCTTT. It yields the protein CASTEPEVGGDTEAFF.

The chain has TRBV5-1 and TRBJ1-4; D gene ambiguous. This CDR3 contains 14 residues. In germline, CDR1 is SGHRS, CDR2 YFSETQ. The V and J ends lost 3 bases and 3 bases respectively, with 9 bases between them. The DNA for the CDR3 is TGCGCCAGCAGCTCTGGAGATCCTAATGAAAAACTGTTTTTT. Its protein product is CASSSGDPNEKLFF.

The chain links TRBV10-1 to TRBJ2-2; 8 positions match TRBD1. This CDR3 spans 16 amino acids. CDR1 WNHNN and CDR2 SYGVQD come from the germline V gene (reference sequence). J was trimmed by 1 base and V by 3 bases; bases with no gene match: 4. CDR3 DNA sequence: TGCGCCAGCAGTGAAACGGGACAGGTGAACACCGGGGAGCTGTTTTTT. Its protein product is CASSETGQVNTGELFF.

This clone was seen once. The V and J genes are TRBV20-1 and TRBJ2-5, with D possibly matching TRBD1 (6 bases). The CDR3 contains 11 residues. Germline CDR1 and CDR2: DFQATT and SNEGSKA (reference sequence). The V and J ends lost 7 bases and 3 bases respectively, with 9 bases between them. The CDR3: CSGNREETQYF. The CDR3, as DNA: TGCAGTGGGAACAGGGAAGAGACCCAGTACTTC.